The clone carrying this TCR beta chain has only a few counts. What it binds is unknown. Notes on the study in general: Tumor memory CD4+ T cell TCR gene usage clustered with blood and lymph node memory CD4+ cells and lymph node naive CD4+ cells. Tumor Treg TCRs overlapped most with tumor naive CD4+ cells.

The sorted Tregs were CD4+CD25+CD127-/low cells. The CDR3 loop spans 15 amino acids. V shed 0 bases, J shed 4 bases, and the junction held 3 bases outside the gene matches. Germline CDR1 MGHRA, CDR2 YSYEKL. Full-length variable regions came from constant-region reverse primers plus semi-nested Nested Universal Primer A PCR. MiXCR, run by TCRdb on the 5' RACE reads, gives a single entry per CDR3 protein. The profile shows 46,000 or so distinct CDR3 sequences, more than 20% of them singletons. The V call is TRBV4-1, the J call TRBJ2-7; 10 bases fit TRBD1. Sequencing used Tregs sorted from a lymph node. The source is a female donor with breast cancer. The chain's CDR3 is CASSQERDRGYEQYF. The CDR3, as DNA: TGCGCCAGCAGCCAAGAGCGGGACAGGGGTTACGAGCAGTACTTC.